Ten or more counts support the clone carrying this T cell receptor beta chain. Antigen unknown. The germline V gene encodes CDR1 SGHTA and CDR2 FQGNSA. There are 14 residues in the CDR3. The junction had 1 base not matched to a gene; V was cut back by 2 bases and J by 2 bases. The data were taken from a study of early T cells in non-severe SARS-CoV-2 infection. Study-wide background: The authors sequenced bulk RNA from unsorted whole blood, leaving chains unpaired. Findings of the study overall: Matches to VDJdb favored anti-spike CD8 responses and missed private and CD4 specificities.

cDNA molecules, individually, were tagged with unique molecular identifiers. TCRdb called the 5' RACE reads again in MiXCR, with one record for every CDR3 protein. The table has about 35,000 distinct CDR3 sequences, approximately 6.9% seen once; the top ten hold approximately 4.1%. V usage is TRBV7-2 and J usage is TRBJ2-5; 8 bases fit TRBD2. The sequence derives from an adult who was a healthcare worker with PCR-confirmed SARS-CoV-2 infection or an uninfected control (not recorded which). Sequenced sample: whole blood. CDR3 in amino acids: CASSLTGGQETQYF. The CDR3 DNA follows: TGTGCCAGCAGCTTAACGGGAGGGCAAGAGACCCAGTACTTC.